This T cell receptor (beta chain) was sequenced in a study of CD8+ T cells in alopecia areata. Study-level findings and limits: Greater clonality was observed in lesional scalp samples, especially alopecia totalis/universalis, versus normal scalp. Scalp and blood retained many expanded lesional clones during tofacitinib.

Treatment specified: oral pan-JAK inhibitor, 5-10 mg twice daily. cDNA reverse transcribed from extracted RNA served as the sequencing template. Assay used: immunoSEQ multiplex PCR; TCRdb lists only in-frame clones, some missing. The sample lists about 300,000 clones; roughly 60% were seen once. Of note for this clone: The antigen is undetermined.

V was shortened by 7 bases and J by 6 bases, with 9 bases between the two germline ends. The CDR3 runs 12 residues. Germline CDR1 and CDR2: LNHDA and SQIVND (reference sequence). The chain is built from TRBV19 and TRBJ2-2; TRBD2 is a possible D gene (5 bases). Specimen: CD4+ T cells sorted from blood, collected at week 24, from a patient treated with tofacitinib. The sequence was collected from a human donor with alopecia areata. The CDR3 protein is CASKALAGELFF. Here the CDR3 DNA reads TGTGCCAGTAAAGCACTAGCCGGGGAGCTGTTTTTT.